One sample yielded the 6 T cell receptor beta chains listed below, sequenced in a study of beta chain features in type 1 diabetes (dated by TCRdb to between 2017 and 2018). Findings and caveats that apply to the study as a whole: In all four CD4+ subsets, TCRB CDR3 length was moderately but significantly shorter in type 1 diabetes patients.

The library was made by the immunoSEQ multiplex PCR assay. The entire isolated RNA was reverse transcribed using the High Capacity cDNA Reverse Transcription Kit, and thus expressed TCRB transcripts were sequenced. TCRdb took this table from immuneACCESS and kept in-frame rearrangements with V and J called. Such tables lack part of the clones; where checked against another copy, unresolved V genes explain under half of the gap, and the rest is unexplained. The sample has 600,000 or so clones on record, around 15% of them singletons. Of the sample, 0.035% to 0.04% is held by the ten largest clones. Which antigens these TCRs recognize remains unknown. Sequencing used naive CD4+ T cells from blood. This sample's cell subset or site label indicates: true naive CD4+ T cells. The origin of the receptors is a man aged 18-30 years with type 1 diabetes.

V is TRBV6-5 and J is TRBJ2-7, with TRBD1 matching 9 bases. Germline CDR1 and CDR2: MNHEY and SVGAGI. The trim removed 0 bases at V and 3 bases at J, leaving 3 bases unmatched. This CDR3 comprises 15 residues. The CDR3 nucleotides are TGTGCCAGCAGTTACTCCGGGACAGGGCACTACGAGCAGTACTTC. This sequence encodes CASSYSGTGHYEQYF.

There are a few counts of this clone. The V call is TRBV11-2, the J call TRBJ2-7; D is undetermined. This CDR3 has 12 amino acids. Germline CDR1 and CDR2: SGHAT and FQNNGV. V was shortened by 9 bases and J by 0 bases, with 9 bases between the two germline ends. The CDR3 sequence is CASSFGSYEQYF. The CDR3 DNA follows: TGTGCCAGTTCATTTGGCTCCTACGAGCAGTACTTC. Filled out from reference TRBV11-2 and TRBJ2-7, the complete variable domain reads EAGVAQSPRYKIIEKRQSVAFWCNPISGHATLYWYQQILGQGPKLLIQFQNNGVVDDSQLPKDRFSAERLKGVDSTLKIQPAKLEDSAVYLCASSFGSYEQYFGPGTRLTVT.

This clone has just a few counts. V usage is TRBV11-2 and J usage is TRBJ2-3; D call uncertain. Trimming cost V 5 bases and J 1 base, with 13 bases left between them. The CDR3 runs to 15 residues. Germline-derived CDR1 and CDR2 are SGHAT and FQNNGV. Here the CDR3 DNA reads TGTGCCAGCAGCACTAAGACTCCCGGCACAGATACGCAGTATTTT. Its translation is CASSTKTPGTDTQYF.

This clone was observed a handful of times. Other DNA sequences in this specimen translate into the identical CDR3. The CDR3 bases are TGTGCCAGCAGTGCGGGGGGTTGGAATGGCTACACCTTC. Encoded protein: CASSAGGWNGYTF. The chain joins TRBV25-1 to TRBJ1-2; perhaps TRBD1 as D (5 bases). CDR3 length: 13 residues. The ends were cut back, 4 bases at V and 6 bases at J, with 12 bases in the middle. Germline CDR1 is MGHDK and CDR2 is SYGVNS.

The V gene is TRBV30, the J gene TRBJ1-5; TRBD1 might be the D (6 bases). V dropped 3 bases and J dropped 6 bases, with 12 bases sitting between them. The CDR3 length is 13 residues. CDR1 is GTSNPN and CDR2 is SVGIG in the germline V gene (reference sequence). The CDR3 bases are TGTGCCTGGAGCCAAAGGGGGTTTCAGCCCCAGCATTTT. Translating it yields CAWSQRGFQPQHF.

The chain employs TRBV6-1 and TRBJ2-1; D not resolved. V lost 11 bases and J lost 7, with 18 bases in between. CDR1 is MNHNS, CDR2 SASEGT, per germline. This CDR3 has 13 amino acids. CDR3 nucleotides: TGTGCCGCCCGGAAGTCGACCGGGAATGAGCAGTTCTTC. It specifies CAARKSTGNEQFF.